These 24 T cell receptor beta chains share one sample of origin, sequenced in a study of T cells in Graves' hyperthyroidism and ophthalmopathy. Amplified TCR beta CDR3 regions derived from RNA transcripts. The study used the HTBI primer set for a first-round RT-PCR of the TCR CDR3. TCRdb re-called the multiplex PCR reads with MiXCR, one entry per CDR3 protein. The data hold about 460,000 distinct CDR3 sequences, with around a fifth observed a single time. Sequencing input: blood. The receptors stem from an older woman with Graves' ophthalmopathy.

V and J are TRBV2 and TRBJ1-4; D remains unclear. Germline V gene sequence: CDR1 SNHLY, CDR2 FYNNEI. The ends were cut back, 2 bases at V and 8 bases at J, with 3 bases in the middle. CDR3 length equals 11 residues. This chain's CDR3 is CASSELEKLFF. The CDR3 DNA reads TGTGCCAGCAGTGAACTAGAAAAACTGTTTTTT.

The V and J genes are TRBV7-2 and TRBJ1-1; possibly TRBD1 for D (5 bases). The germline gives CDR1 SGHTA, CDR2 FQGNSA. The CDR3 length is 14 residues. V lost 4 bases to trimming and J lost 5 bases, with 14 bases between them. The CDR3 sequence: CASSYPGGGTEAFF. The DNA of the CDR3 is TGTGCCAGCAGCTACCCCGGGGGTGGAACTGAAGCTTTCTTT.

This clonotype was recorded a few times. V and J are TRBV7-2 and TRBJ2-1; D might be TRBD2 (6 bases). CDR3 length: 15 residues. CDR1 and CDR2 (germline): SGHTA, FQGNSA. Trimming cost V 1 base and J 4 bases, with 11 bases left between them. CDR3 bases: TGTGCCAGCAGCTTAGACGCGGGAAGTTACAATGAGCAGTTCTTC. The encoded protein is CASSLDAGSYNEQFF.

This clonotype was seen many times. This chain links TRBV6-5 with TRBJ2-2, with 10 bases lining up with TRBD2. J was trimmed by 4 bases and V by 5 bases; bases with no gene match: 13. Per the germline V gene, CDR1 is MNHEY and CDR2 is SVGAGI. The CDR3 runs to 18 residues. CDR3 nucleotide sequence: TGTGCCAGCAGTAGTAGCGGGGGGCTAGCGGGAGTCACCGGGGAGCTGTTTTTT. Residues: CASSSSGGLAGVTGELFF.

J is TRBJ2-1 and V is TRBV5-4; D possibly matches TRBD1 or TRBD2 (5 bases each). Trimming stripped 4 bases from V and 8 bases from J, with 16 bases between. CDR1 SGHNT and CDR2 YYREEE come from the germline V gene (reference sequence). CDR3 length: 14 residues. The chain's CDR3 is CASSIRTGTHEQFF. The CDR3 coding sequence is TGTGCCAGCAGCATAAGAACCGGGACGCATGAGCAGTTCTTC.

The chain combines TRBV4-1 with TRBJ2-7; 9 nucleotides agree with TRBD1. Germline loops: CDR1 MGHRA, CDR2 YSYEKL. The junction had 6 bases not matched to a gene; V was cut back by 6 bases and J by 0 bases. The CDR3 length is 15 residues. CDR3 bases: TGCGCCAGCAGGCACCGGACAGGGGACTCCTACGAGCAGTACTTC. Translated: CASRHRTGDSYEQYF.

This clonotype has more than one count but fewer than ten. The J gene is TRBJ1-5, the V gene TRBV28; D gene ambiguous. The CDR3 sequence is 15 residues long. The V and J ends lost 2 bases and 4 bases respectively, with 12 bases between them. Germline V lookup: CDR1 MDHEN, CDR2 SYDVKM. The CDR3 nucleotides are TGTGCCAGCAGTTTAACTTCCCTCGGGAATCAGCCCCAGCATTTT. Protein product: CASSLTSLGNQPQHF.

The chain couples TRBV4-3 to TRBJ2-3; 10 nucleotides match TRBD2. Per germline, CDR1 LGHNA and CDR2 YSLEER. The CDR3 has 18 amino acids. V trimming: 3 bases; J trimming: 1 base; junction bases outside the gene matches: 10. The CDR3 is CASSHSGTSVAGTDTQYF. CDR3 in DNA: TGCGCCAGCAGCCACTCCGGGACTAGCGTAGCAGGCACAGATACGCAGTATTTT.

The chain has TRBV13 and TRBJ2-3; D is possibly TRBD1 (6 bases). The V and J ends lost 5 bases and 4 bases respectively, with 22 bases between them. CDR1 and CDR2 from the germline V gene are PRHDT and FYEKMQ (reference sequence). The CDR3 spans 17 residues. Here the CDR3 DNA reads TGTGCCAGCAGCAAGAGGGGGTTCTCCGGGAATTCAGATACGCAGTATTTT. This translates into CASSKRGFSGNSDTQYF.

A remark on this clonotype: Because it lacks the conserved phenylalanine or tryptophan at the end, this CDR3 is likely a read error. This rearrangement joins TRBV18 to TRBJ2-5; D is unclear. The CDR3 loop spans 15 amino acids. Germline V CDR1 and CDR2: KGHSH, LQKENI. V lost 2 bases and J lost 2, with 12 bases in between. Here the CDR3 reads CASSPNFSRQETQYL. CDR3 DNA: TGTGCCAGCTCACCAAATTTTAGTAGGCAAGAGACCCAGTACCTC.

This clonotype was recorded many times. The rearrangement uses TRBV12-3 or TRBV12-4 and TRBJ2-1; 12 nucleotides align to TRBD2. V was pared by 3 bases and J by 6 bases, with 6 bases of the junction left unmatched. This CDR3 is 16 amino acids long. In nucleotides, the CDR3 is TGTGCCAGCAGTTTTCGTACTAGCGGGAGGACCAATGAGCAGTTCTTC. Protein sequence: CASSFRTSGRTNEQFF.

The sample holds a few counts of this clonotype. The chain has TRBV30 and TRBJ1-2, with a tentative D call TRBD1 (6 bases). The germline CDR1 and CDR2 sequences are GTSNPN and SVGIG (reference sequence). This CDR3 is 14 amino acids long. V was trimmed by 2 bases and J by 7 bases, leaving 17 bases between them. For the CDR3, the DNA is TGTGCCTGGAGTTCGTTCGGGGGCGGGGCTGGCTACACCTTC. Its translation is CAWSSFGGGAGYTF.

This clonotype has a handful of counts. The rearrangement links TRBV12-3 or TRBV12-4 to TRBJ1-6, with D perhaps TRBD1 (6 bases). The CDR3 spans 15 residues. V lost 6 bases and J 4 bases, leaving 13 bases between the germline ends. This CDR3 is CASRGRDNYNSPLHF. CDR3 coding DNA: TGTGCCAGCAGGGGCCGGGACAATTATAATTCACCCCTCCACTTT.

This clonotype showed up many times. The chain couples TRBV3-1 to TRBJ1-2; possible D gene TRBD1, 5 bases. Trimming removed 4 bases from V and 0 bases from J, with 12 bases in between. CDR1 is LGHDT and CDR2 is YNNKEL in the germline V gene (reference sequence). The CDR3 consists of 15 residues. The CDR3 DNA reads TGTGCCAGCAGCCCAGCAGGACACACTAACTATGGCTACACCTTC. Protein: CASSPAGHTNYGYTF.

In its sample, this clonotype was seen many times. V is TRBV30 and J is TRBJ1-5; D not certain. V shed 3 bases and J shed 4 bases, with 10 bases lying between them. CDR1 and CDR2 from the germline V gene are GTSNPN and SVGIG (reference sequence). This CDR3 region has 13 residues. CDR3 coding DNA: TGTGCCTGGAGGGACGGGAGTAATCAGCCCCAGCATTTT. Encoded protein: CAWRDGSNQPQHF.

The chain couples TRBV5-1 to TRBJ2-1; 7 nucleotides align to TRBD2. This CDR3 has 15 amino acids. The junction had 9 bases not matched to a gene; V was cut back by 0 bases and J by 9 bases. CDR1 and CDR2 (germline): SGHRS, YFSETQ. CDR3 residues: CASSLAAGVPVEQFF. CDR3 in DNA: TGCGCCAGCAGCTTGGCGGCGGGAGTGCCCGTTGAGCAGTTCTTC.

The rearrangement links TRBV7-6 to TRBJ1-1; no definite D call. The V and J ends lost 1 base and 0 bases respectively, with 6 bases between them. Germline loops: CDR1 SGHVS, CDR2 FNYEAQ. The CDR3 is 14 residues long. The CDR3 DNA reads TGTGCCAGCAGCTTAGACATCTTGAACACTGAAGCTTTCTTT. This translates into CASSLDILNTEAFF.

This clonotype was counted between two and nine times. The J gene is TRBJ2-7, the V gene TRBV13; D possibly uses TRBD1 or TRBD2 (5 bases each). The ends were cut back, 5 bases at V and 2 bases at J, with 16 bases in the middle. The V gene's germline CDR1 is PRHDT and CDR2 FYEKMQ (reference sequence). The CDR3 has 15 residues. In DNA form, the CDR3 reads TGTGCCAGCAGCCCTGGGGGAACGGCCACCTACGAGCAGTACTTC. It yields the protein CASSPGGTATYEQYF.

CDR3 nucleotide sequence: TGTGCCAGCAGGGTGGGGCATAATGGCTACACCTTC. This encodes CASRVGHNGYTF. The V and J genes are TRBV28 and TRBJ1-2; weak D call: TRBD1 (5 bases). V was pared by 6 bases and J by 6 bases, with 11 bases between. Germline CDR1 MDHEN, CDR2 SYDVKM. The CDR3 spans 12 residues.

This clonotype was seen only a few times. This chain joins TRBV28 and TRBJ2-1; D is uncertain. This CDR3 spans 12 amino acids. Trimming pared 0 bases from V and 7 bases from J, leaving 4 bases between. The germline CDR1 and CDR2 sequences are MDHEN and SYDVKM. CDR3 loop: CASSLWTNEQFF. The CDR3 DNA reads as TGTGCCAGCAGTTTATGGACAAATGAGCAGTTCTTC. The entire variable domain, with the rest obtained from reference TRBV28 and TRBJ2-1, is as follows: DVKVTQSSRYLVKRTGEKVFLECVQDMDHENMFWYRQDPGLGLRLIYFSYDVKMKEKGDIPEGYSVSREKKERFSLILESASTNQTSMYLCASSLWTNEQFFGPGTRLTVL.

In its sample, this clonotype was seen many times. The gene calls are TRBV7-8 and TRBJ1-2; D may be TRBD1 (5 bases). Trimming removed 5 bases at V and 8 bases at J, with 18 bases between. Germline CDR1 SGHVS, CDR2 FQNEAQ. The CDR3 loop spans 14 amino acids. CDR3 amino acids: CASSPDGSSGGYTF. The CDR3 DNA is TGTGCCAGCAGCCCCGACGGATCCTCAGGGGGCTACACCTTC.

V usage is TRBV5-5 and J usage is TRBJ2-7, with D hard to call. Trimming pared 0 bases from V and 0 bases from J, leaving 10 bases between. This CDR3 is built from 15 residues. CDR1 and CDR2 (germline): SGHKS, YYEKEE (reference sequence). The CDR3 here is CASSLARQISYEQYF. The CDR3 DNA is TGTGCCAGCAGCTTGGCCAGACAAATCTCCTACGAGCAGTACTTC.

In regard to this clonotype: A clone one base away is much larger, so this may be a read error. The chain recombines TRBV3-1 with TRBJ2-7; 13 nucleotides line up with TRBD2. Germline-derived CDR1 and CDR2 are LGHDT and YNNKEL (reference sequence). The CDR3 totals 16 residues. Trimming cost V 1 base and J 9 bases; bases outside gene matches: 9. CDR3 in amino acids: CASSQVRTSGSHGQYF. The CDR3 DNA reads as TGTGCCAGCAGCCAAGTTAGGACTAGCGGGAGTCACGGGCAGTACTTC.

The table lists this clonotype with many counts. V is TRBV6-2 or TRBV6-3 and J is TRBJ1-1; 11 nucleotides align to TRBD1. This CDR3 is built from 16 residues. CDR1 is MNHEY and CDR2 is SVGEGT in the germline V gene. Trimming took 2 bases from V and 1 from J; bases not matched to a gene: 3. CDR3 in DNA: TGTGCCAGCAGTTACCGGACAGGGGGCAGGAACACTGAAGCTTTCTTT. It translates to CASSYRTGGRNTEAFF.